This entry lists 9 T cell receptor beta chains sequenced from one sample in a study of early T cells in non-severe SARS-CoV-2 infection. TCRdb processed the 5' RACE reads anew with MiXCR; each CDR3 protein has one entry. Seen here are tens of thousands of distinct CDR3 sequences, 6.8% observed once, and the top ten hold under 25%. This specimen was whole blood, taken at baseline. Receptors were obtained from an adult who was a healthcare worker with PCR-confirmed SARS-CoV-2 infection or an uninfected control (not recorded which).

This clonotype was detected many times. The genes are TRBV1 and TRBJ2-1; the table's D call, TRBD2, has no DNA check behind it. TRBV1 is annotated as a pseudogene. The CDR3 runs 16 residues. The chain's CDR3 is CTSSQWVLALRNEQFF. In nucleotides, the CDR3 is TGCACCAGCAGCCAATGGGTCCTAGCGTTAAGGAATGAGCAGTTCTTC.

This sequence joins TRBV27 and TRBJ2-1; 9 bases match TRBD2. Germline V gene lookup returns CDR1 MNHEY and CDR2 SMNVEV (reference sequence). V gave up 6 bases and J gave up 4 bases; unmatched junction bases: 7. CDR3 length: 15 residues. The CDR3 region has the DNA TGTGCCAGCAGAATAACTAGCGGGCCTTACAATGAGCAGTTCTTC. Translation: CASRITSGPYNEQFF.

Many counts were recorded for this clonotype. The rearrangement joins TRBV20-1 to TRBJ1-5; no firm D call. The V end lost 3 bases, the J end lost 5 bases, and 11 bases lay between the germline ends. There are 13 residues in the CDR3. Per the germline V gene, CDR1 is DFQATT and CDR2 is SNEGSKA (reference sequence). The CDR3: CSARAEGDQPQHF. CDR3 coding DNA: TGCAGTGCTAGGGCAGAGGGCGATCAGCCCCAGCATTTT.

This clonotype was counted at least ten times. The chain uses TRBV4-2 and TRBJ2-5; TRBD2 matches at 9 bases. This CDR3 has 15 amino acids. Germline V gives CDR1 LGHNA, CDR2 YNFKEQ. V trimming: 0 bases; J trimming: 3 bases; junction bases outside the gene matches: 2. The CDR3: CASSQDGGREETQYF. The CDR3 region has the DNA TGTGCCAGCAGCCAAGATGGCGGGAGGGAAGAGACCCAGTACTTC.

This clonotype was counted ten times or more. The rearrangement links TRBV11-2 to TRBJ2-2; a possible D gene is TRBD2 (5 bases). V was clipped by 3 bases and J by 7 bases, with 12 bases between them. The length of the CDR3 is 14 residues. In germline, CDR1 is SGHAT, CDR2 FQNNGV. CDR3 sequence (DNA): TGTGCCAGCAGCTTCCCCGGACGGGACGGGGAGCTGTTTTTT. This sequence encodes CASSFPGRDGELFF.

The chain carries TRBV6-5 and TRBJ1-4; 7 bases agree with TRBD1. The CDR3 is made up of 13 amino acids. Trimming at V came to 6 bases and at J to 8 bases, leaving 6 bases not matched to a gene. CDR1 MNHEY and CDR2 SVGAGI come from the germline V gene. CDR3 sequence (DNA): TGTGCCAGCAGACGCCAGGGGGTAGAAAAACTGTTTTTT. Its translation is CASRRQGVEKLFF.

CDR3 region: CASTGSSSYEQYF. CDR3 DNA sequence: TGTGCCAGCACTGGTAGCTCGAGCTACGAGCAGTACTTC. V usage is TRBV28 and J usage is TRBJ2-7; D uncertain. Germline loops: CDR1 MDHEN, CDR2 SYDVKM. V was trimmed by 7 bases and J by 3 bases, leaving 13 bases between them. The CDR3 sequence is 13 residues long.

The sample holds many counts of this clonotype. The chain has TRBV28 and TRBJ1-1, with D tentatively TRBD1 (5 bases). The germline V and J ends were trimmed by 8 bases and 0 bases, with 10 bases remaining between them. CDR1 and CDR2 from the germline V gene are MDHEN and SYDVKM. The CDR3 totals 13 residues. For the CDR3, the DNA is TGTGCCAGCTGGGGGAACATGAACACTGAAGCTTTCTTT. Translated: CASWGNMNTEAFF. Full variable domain (outside the CDR3, taken from reference TRBV28 and TRBJ1-1): DVKVTQSSRYLVKRTGEKVFLECVQDMDHENMFWYRQDPGLGLRLIYFSYDVKMKEKGDIPEGYSVSREKKERFSLILESASTNQTSMYLCASWGNMNTEAFFGQGTRLTVV.

There are a few counts of this clonotype. V gene TRBV20-1 combines with J gene TRBJ2-7; possibly TRBD2 for D (5 bases). Between the trimmed V and J ends, which lost 3 bases and 2 bases, there was a span of 17 bases. CDR3 length: 15 amino acids. Germline V gene sequence: CDR1 DFQATT, CDR2 SNEGSKA (reference sequence). In DNA form, the CDR3 reads TGCAGTGCTAGTTTCGGGGTTGCAGGACCCTACGAGCAGTACTTC. This gives the protein CSASFGVAGPYEQYF.